Given below is one TCR beta chain in context. The CDR3 runs to 14 residues. The V segment lost 3 bases and the J segment 0 bases; nucleotides outside the gene matches: 3. Germline V gives CDR1 SGDLS, CDR2 YYNGEE. The entry originates in a study of technical replicates of blood from several donors. Profiling relied on immunoSEQ multiplex PCR, and the TCRdb table lists in-frame clones only, not all of them. The sample records about 74,000 clones, about 88% being singletons. Sequenced: T cells isolated from PBMCs. V gene TRBV9 combines with J gene TRBJ2-7, with TRBD1 matching over 7 bases. The TCR sequence derives from a human donor in good health. CDR3 DNA: TGTGCCAGCAGCGGACAGGGAAGCTCCTACGAGCAGTACTTC. Protein product: CASSGQGSSYEQYF.